This T cell receptor (beta chain) was captured by sequencing in a study of T-cell reconstitution after alpha-beta-depleted transplantation in children (TCRdb year 2016). About the full investigation: T-cell immune reconstitution after TCRalphabeta/CD19-depleted allogeneic hematopoietic cell transplantation in children was quantitatively tracked in the study by means of TCR repertoire profiling.

Library preparation employed PCR. TCRdb names Illumina HiSeq 2500 as the instrument used. TCR libraries were prepared with molecular barcoding, using unique molecular identifiers to normalize TCRbeta repertoire quantification. Using fastp trimming at Q25 and MiXCR clonotype assembly, TCRdb reanalyzed the public sequencing data and kept in-frame beta chains. Each entry merges the rows of one CDR3 protein and shows their most common DNA and genes. This sample comprises roughly 500,000 distinct CDR3 sequences, approximately 30% of them detected only once. Jointly, the top ten make up 2% to 3% of the sample. From its cysteine to its phenylalanine, the CDR3 spans 11 amino acids. Just the 33-base CDR3 DNA is kept, in frame starting at base 1. Trimming takes 3 bases from V and 4 bases from J, and the germline ends sit 7 bases apart. In the germline V gene (reference sequence), CDR1 corresponds to GTSNPN and CDR2 to SVGIG.

With respect to this clonotype: It has no known antigen specificity. The record has no base qualities; no much larger clone is one base away.

The receptor comes from a human donor who donated a stem cell graft to a child with aplastic anemia. The sequencing used PBMCs from the stem cell graft donor, collected from the stem cell graft. The receptor chain draws on TRBV30 and TRBJ2-7; the D gene identity is not certain. The DNA is TGTGCCTGGAGGGGTGCTTACGAGCAGTACTTC. Its coded protein is CAWRGAYEQYF.